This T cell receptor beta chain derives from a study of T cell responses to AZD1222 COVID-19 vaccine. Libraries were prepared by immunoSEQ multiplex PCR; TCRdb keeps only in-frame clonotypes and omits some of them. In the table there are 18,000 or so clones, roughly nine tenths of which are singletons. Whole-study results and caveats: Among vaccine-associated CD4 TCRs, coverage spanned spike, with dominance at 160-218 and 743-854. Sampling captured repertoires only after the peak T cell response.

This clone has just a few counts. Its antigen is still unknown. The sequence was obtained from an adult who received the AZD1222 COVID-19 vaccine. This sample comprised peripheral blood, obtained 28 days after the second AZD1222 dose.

This chain's CDR3 is CASSGPFTGYTF. The CDR3 region has the DNA TGTGCCAGCAGCGGCCCTTTTACTGGCTACACCTTC. The rearrangement joins TRBV28 to TRBJ1-2; D gene ambiguous. This CDR3 is 12 amino acids long. Trimming removed 6 bases at V and 7 bases at J, with 12 bases between. CDR1 and CDR2 from the germline V gene are MDHEN and SYDVKM.